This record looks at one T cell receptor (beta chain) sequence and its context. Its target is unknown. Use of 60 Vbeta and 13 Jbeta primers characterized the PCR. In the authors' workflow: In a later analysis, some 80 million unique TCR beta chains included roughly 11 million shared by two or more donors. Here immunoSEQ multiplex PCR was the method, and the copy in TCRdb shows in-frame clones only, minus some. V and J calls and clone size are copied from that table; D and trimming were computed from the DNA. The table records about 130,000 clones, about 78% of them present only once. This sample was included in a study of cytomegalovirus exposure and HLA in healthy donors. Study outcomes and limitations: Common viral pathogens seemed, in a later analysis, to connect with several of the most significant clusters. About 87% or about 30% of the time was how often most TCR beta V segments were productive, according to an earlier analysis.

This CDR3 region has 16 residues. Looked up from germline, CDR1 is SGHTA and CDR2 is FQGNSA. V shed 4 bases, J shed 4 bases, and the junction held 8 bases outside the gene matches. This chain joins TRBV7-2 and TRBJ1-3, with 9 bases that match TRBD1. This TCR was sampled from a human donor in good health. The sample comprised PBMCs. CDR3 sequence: CASSSLQGARGNTIYF. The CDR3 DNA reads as TGTGCCAGCAGCTCCTTACAGGGGGCGCGAGGAAACACCATATATTTT.